The rows below give T cell receptor beta chains drawn from one sample of a study of control samples from healthy donors and cancer patients. The assay was immunoSEQ multiplex PCR, and TCRdb's table has in-frame clones only and misses some. The table includes under 130,000 clones, roughly 91% detected once. The sample comprised PBMCs. These TCRs come from a man between 60 and 75 years old with lung cancer. Both conserved end residues are part of each CDR3. The order of the fields is J gene, V gene, clone size, CDR3 length, D gene, CDR3 protein, CDR3 DNA. D genes are given only for firm matches. Size tells how often a clone was seen (once, few, many) or the class of an expanded clone, and some rows leave it out.

J: TRBJ2-2; V: TRBV5-4; size: NA; length: 15; D: NA; CDR3: CASSPTGMNTGELFF; DNA: TGTGCCAGCAGCCCTACAGGGATGAACACCGGGGAGCTGTTTTTT
J: TRBJ2-5; V: TRBV9; size: NA; length: 16; D: NA; CDR3: CASSVGWGVEAETQYF; DNA: TGTGCCAGCAGCGTAGGGTGGGGCGTGGAGGCGGAGACCCAGTACTTC
J: TRBJ2-5; V: TRBV7-9; size: NA; length: 13; D: NA; CDR3: CASSLSVLETQYF; DNA: TGTGCCAGCAGCTTGTCCGTCCTAGAGACCCAGTACTTC
J: TRBJ2-3; V: TRBV4-1; size: NA; length: 16; D: TRBD2; CDR3: CASSQAGTRVTDTQYF; DNA: TGCGCCAGCAGCCAAGCCGGGACTAGAGTTACAGATACGCAGTATTTT
J: TRBJ2-3; V: TRBV9; size: NA; length: 15; D: TRBD2; CDR3: CASSPTSGGASTQYF; DNA: TGTGCCAGCAGCCCCACTAGCGGGGGGGCAAGTACGCAGTATTTT
J: TRBJ2-1; V: TRBV29-1; size: NA; length: 11; D: NA; CDR3: CSVVDLNEQFF; DNA: TGCAGCGTCGTGGATTTGAACGAGCAGTTCTTC
J: TRBJ1-2; V: TRBV10-3; size: NA; length: 13; D: NA; CDR3: CAISDGLVDGYTF; DNA: TGTGCCATCAGTGATGGCTTGGTGGATGGCTACACCTTC
J: TRBJ2-3; V: TRBV21-1; size: NA; length: 18; D: NA; CDR3: CASSNTGADPLSTDTQYF; DNA: TGTGCCAGCAGCAATACAGGGGCCGACCCCCTAAGCACAGATACGCAGTATTTT
J: TRBJ2-6; V: TRBV7-9; size: NA; length: 19; D: NA; CDR3: CASSPGGNRANSGANVLTF; DNA: TGTGCCAGCAGCCCTGGAGGGAACAGGGCGAACTCTGGGGCCAACGTCCTGACTTTC
J: TRBJ1-5; V: TRBV30; size: NA; length: 15; D: NA; CDR3: CAWSVTSLPNQPQHF; DNA: TGTGCCTGGAGTGTTACTTCGCTTCCCAATCAGCCCCAGCATTTT
J: TRBJ2-7; V: TRBV6-6; size: NA; length: 15; D: TRBD1; CDR3: CASSKGTGSSYEQYF; DNA: TGTGCCAGCAGTAAAGGGACAGGTTCCTCCTACGAGCAGTACTTC
J: TRBJ1-2; V: TRBV5-1; size: NA; length: 15; D: NA; CDR3: CASSGGVLTNYGYTF; DNA: TGCGCCAGCAGCGGGGGGGTACTAACTAACTATGGCTACACCTTC
J: TRBJ1-6; V: TRBV27; size: NA; length: 16; D: NA; CDR3: CASSFSRDPPNSPLHF; DNA: TGTGCCAGCAGTTTTAGCCGGGACCCCCCTAATTCACCCCTCCACTTT
J: TRBJ1-5; V: TRBV5-1; size: NA; length: 15; D: NA; CDR3: CASSLSPGNDQPQHF; DNA: TGCGCCAGCAGCTTGTCCCCAGGGAATGATCAGCCCCAGCATTTT
J: TRBJ1-1; V: TRBV7-9; size: NA; length: 15; D: NA; CDR3: CASRARGGSNTEAFF; DNA: TGTGCCAGCAGGGCGAGGGGGGGATCGAACACTGAAGCTTTCTTT
J: TRBJ1-2; V: TRBV3-1/TRBV3-2; size: once; length: 17; D: NA; CDR3: CASSQDEGQGGSYGYTF; DNA: TGTGCCAGCAGCCAAGATGAGGGGCAGGGTGGAAGCTATGGCTACACTTTC
J: TRBJ2-3; V: TRBV2; size: NA; length: 16; D: TRBD2; CDR3: CASRKNSGGRSDTQYF; DNA: TGTGCCAGCAGAAAAAATAGCGGGGGGAGGTCCGATACGCAGTATTTT
J: TRBJ2-2; V: TRBV7-8; size: NA; length: 14; D: NA; CDR3: CASSSGPNTGELFF; DNA: TGTGCCAGCAGCTCCGGACCGAACACCGGGGAGCTGTTTTTT
J: TRBJ1-1; V: TRBV5-1; size: NA; length: 17; D: TRBD1; CDR3: CASSTGTGRSVNTEAFF; DNA: TGCGCCAGCAGCACAGGGACAGGGCGGTCTGTGAACACTGAAGCTTTCTTT
J: TRBJ1-3; V: TRBV3-1/TRBV3-2; size: once; length: 14; D: NA; CDR3: CASSQSGVGNTIYF; DNA: TGTGCCAGCAGCCAATCCGGGGTAGGAAACACCATATATTTT
J: TRBJ2-4; V: TRBV7-9; size: NA; length: 16; D: NA; CDR3: CASSLTEDIAKNIQYF; DNA: TGTGCCAGCAGTCTGACCGAGGATATAGCCAAAAACATTCAGTACTTC
J: TRBJ2-7; V: TRBV7-2; size: NA; length: 14; D: TRBD1; CDR3: CASSLARGFLEQYF; DNA: TGTGCCAGCAGCTTAGCCAGGGGGTTCCTCGAGCAGTACTTC
J: TRBJ1-4; V: TRBV14; size: NA; length: 18; D: TRBD1; CDR3: CASSRGTGQTLGREKLFF; DNA: TGTGCCAGCAGCCGAGGGACAGGGCAAACCCTCGGTCGTGAAAAACTGTTTTTT
J: TRBJ1-5; V: TRBV18; size: once; length: 15; D: NA; CDR3: CASSPLPGSNQPQHF; DNA: TGTGCCAGCTCACCACTCCCAGGGAGCAATCAGCCCCAGCATTTT
J: TRBJ1-5; V: TRBV30; size: NA; length: 13; D: NA; CDR3: CAWSEGINQPQHF; DNA: TGTGCCTGGTCCGAGGGAATCAATCAGCCCCAGCATTTT
J: TRBJ1-3; V: TRBV7-8; size: NA; length: 15; D: NA; CDR3: CASSLAGFSGNTIYF; DNA: TGTGCCAGCAGCTTAGCGGGCTTCTCTGGAAACACCATATATTTT
J: TRBJ1-2; V: TRBV18; size: NA; length: 14; D: TRBD1; CDR3: CASSQTGTGSGYTF; DNA: TGTGCCAGCTCACAAACCGGGACAGGGAGCGGCTACACCTTC
J: TRBJ2-2; V: TRBV6-5; size: NA; length: 15; D: NA; CDR3: CASNGSKGRAGELFF; DNA: TGTGCCAGCAATGGGTCAAAGGGGCGCGCCGGGGAGCTGTTTTTT
J: TRBJ2-1; V: TRBV2; size: NA; length: 15; D: NA; CDR3: CASSVAELSYNEQFF; DNA: TGTGCCAGCAGTGTAGCGGAGCTCTCCTACAATGAGCAGTTCTTC